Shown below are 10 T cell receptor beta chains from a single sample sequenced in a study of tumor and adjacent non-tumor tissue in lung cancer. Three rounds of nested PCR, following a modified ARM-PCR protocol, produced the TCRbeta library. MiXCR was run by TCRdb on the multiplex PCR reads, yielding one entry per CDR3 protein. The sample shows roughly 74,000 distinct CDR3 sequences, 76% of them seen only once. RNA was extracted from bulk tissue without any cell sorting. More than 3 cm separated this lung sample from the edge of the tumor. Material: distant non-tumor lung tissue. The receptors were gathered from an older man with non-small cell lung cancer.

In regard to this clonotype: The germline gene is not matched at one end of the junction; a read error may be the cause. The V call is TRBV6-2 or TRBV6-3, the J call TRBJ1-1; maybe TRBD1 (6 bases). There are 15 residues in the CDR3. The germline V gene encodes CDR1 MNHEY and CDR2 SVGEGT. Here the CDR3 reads CTSRPFLGQRREVFF. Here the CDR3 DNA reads TGTACCAGCCGACCTTTTCTGGGACAAAGAAGAGAAGTTTTCTTT.

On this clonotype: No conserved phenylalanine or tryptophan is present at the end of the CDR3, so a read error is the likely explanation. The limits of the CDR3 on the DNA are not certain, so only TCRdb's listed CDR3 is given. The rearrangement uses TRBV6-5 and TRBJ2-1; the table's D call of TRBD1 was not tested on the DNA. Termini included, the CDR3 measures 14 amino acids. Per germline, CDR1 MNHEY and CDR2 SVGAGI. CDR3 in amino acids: CDSSYRDPGPEDWS.

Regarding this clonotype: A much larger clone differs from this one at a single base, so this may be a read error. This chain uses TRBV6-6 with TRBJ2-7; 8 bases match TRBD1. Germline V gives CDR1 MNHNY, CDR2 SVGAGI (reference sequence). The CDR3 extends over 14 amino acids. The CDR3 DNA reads TGTGCCAGCAGTGGACAGGGAGTCTCCTACGAGCAGAACTTC. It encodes CASSGQGVSYEQNF.

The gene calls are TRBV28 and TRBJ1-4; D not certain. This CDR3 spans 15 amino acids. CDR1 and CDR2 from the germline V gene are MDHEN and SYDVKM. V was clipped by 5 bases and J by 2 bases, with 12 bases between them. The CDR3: CASSLRSGTNEKLFF. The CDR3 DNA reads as TGTGCCAGCAGTCTAAGGTCAGGTACTAATGAAAAACTGTTTTTT.

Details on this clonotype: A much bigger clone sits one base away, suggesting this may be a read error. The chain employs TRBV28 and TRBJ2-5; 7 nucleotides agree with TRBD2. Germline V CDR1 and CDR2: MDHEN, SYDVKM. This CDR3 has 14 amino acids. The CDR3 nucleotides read TGTGCCAGCAGTATCCGGGACTACCAAGAGACCCAGCACTTC. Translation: CASSIRDYQETQHF.

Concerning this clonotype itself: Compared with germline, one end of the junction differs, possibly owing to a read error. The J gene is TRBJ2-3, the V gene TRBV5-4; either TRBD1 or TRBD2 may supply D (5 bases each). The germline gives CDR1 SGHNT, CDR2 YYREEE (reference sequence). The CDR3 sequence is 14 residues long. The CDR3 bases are TGTGCCAGCAACTATGCCGGGGCCCAAGATACGCAGAATTTT. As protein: CASNYAGAQDTQNF.

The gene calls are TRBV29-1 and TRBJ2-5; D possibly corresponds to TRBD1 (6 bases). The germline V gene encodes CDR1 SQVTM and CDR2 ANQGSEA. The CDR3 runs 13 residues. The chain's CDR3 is CRVVDRFQEIQYF. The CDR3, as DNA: TGCAGAGTGGTCGACAGGTTCCAAGAGATCCAATACTTC.

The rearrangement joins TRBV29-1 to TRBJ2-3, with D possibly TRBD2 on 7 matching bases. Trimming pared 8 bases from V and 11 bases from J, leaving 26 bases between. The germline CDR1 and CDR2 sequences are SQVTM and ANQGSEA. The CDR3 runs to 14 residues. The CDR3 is CSSGGGRGTGMQYF. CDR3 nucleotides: TGCAGCTCCGGAGGGGGGAGGGGCACAGGTATGCAGTATTTT.

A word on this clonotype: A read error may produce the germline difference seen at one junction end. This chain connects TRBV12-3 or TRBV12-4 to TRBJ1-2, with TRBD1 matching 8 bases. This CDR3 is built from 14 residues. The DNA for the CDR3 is TGTGCCAGCAGGCCGGGACAGGCGAACTATGACTACACCTTC. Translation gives CASRPGQANYDYTF.

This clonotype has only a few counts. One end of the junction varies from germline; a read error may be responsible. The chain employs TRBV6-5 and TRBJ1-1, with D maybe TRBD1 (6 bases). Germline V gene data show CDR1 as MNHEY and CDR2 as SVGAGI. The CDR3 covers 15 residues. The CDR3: CTSSYSRRGGAEAFF. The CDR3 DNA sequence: TGTACCAGCAGTTACTCCCGCAGGGGCGGGGCTGAAGCTTTCTTT.